Presented here are 6 T cell receptor beta chains from one specimen sequenced in a study of T cell responses to AZD1222 COVID-19 vaccine. The protocol was immunoSEQ multiplex PCR, while the TCRdb copy is restricted to in-frame clones and leaves out a portion. Here the sample spans under 200,000 clones, around 88% being singletons. The sequenced sample was peripheral blood, obtained 28 days after the second AZD1222 dose. The receptors originated from an adult who received the AZD1222 COVID-19 vaccine.

The chain has TRBV4-1 and TRBJ2-2, with D maybe TRBD2 (5 bases). CDR3 size: 12 residues. Trimming pared 3 bases from V and 7 bases from J, leaving 6 bases between. Germline V gene data show CDR1 as MGHRA and CDR2 as YSYEKL. For the CDR3, the DNA is TGCGCCAGCAGCCAGGAGGTCGGGGAGCTGTTTTTT. This encodes CASSQEVGELFF.

The chain combines TRBV10-1 with TRBJ2-3; D not certain. The germline V gene has CDR1 WNHNN and CDR2 SYGVQD (reference sequence). The CDR3 is 9 residues long. The germline V and J ends were trimmed by 11 bases and 4 bases, with 4 bases remaining between them. The DNA for the CDR3 is TGCGCCCAGCCAGATACGCAGTATTTT. Amino acids: CAQPDTQYF.

CDR3 DNA: TGTGCCAGCAGCTTAGACGGGGGAGTCCTTTACAATGAGCAGTTCTTC. Translation: CASSLDGGVLYNEQFF. The rearrangement links TRBV9 to TRBJ2-1, with D perhaps matching TRBD2 (6 bases). Germline V lookup: CDR1 SGDLS, CDR2 YYNGEE. The CDR3 consists of 16 residues. The V and J ends lost 4 bases and 4 bases respectively, with 18 bases between them.

A single count supports this clone. This sequence joins TRBV6-1 and TRBJ1-4, with D possibly matching TRBD1 (6 bases). The CDR3 is 16 amino acids. Germline CDR1 is MNHNS and CDR2 is SASEGT. V gave up 3 bases and J gave up 5 bases, with 16 bases separating them. The CDR3 region is CASSDYEGQGNEKLFF. In DNA, the CDR3 is TGTGCCAGCAGTGATTACGAAGGGCAGGGGAATGAAAAACTGTTTTTT.

The chain combines TRBV21-1 with TRBJ1-6. TRBV21-1 represents a pseudogene. The CDR3 covers 13 residues. CDR3: CASSPRPNSPLHF. CDR3 sequence (DNA): TGTGCCAGCAGCCCCCGCCCCAATTCACCCCTCCACTTT.

In its sample, this clone was seen once. The genes are TRBV7-9 and TRBJ1-2, with a weak D call TRBD1 (5 bases). The length of the CDR3 is 14 residues. V was shortened by 2 bases and J by 8 bases, with 15 bases between the two germline ends. From germline, CDR1 is SEHNR and CDR2 FQNEAQ (reference sequence). The CDR3 region is CASSLSGLSMGYTF. The CDR3 bases are TGTGCCAGCAGCTTATCAGGGCTGTCTATGGGCTACACCTTC.